Following are 15 T cell receptor beta chains from one sample sequenced in a study of T-cell memory formation after mild COVID-19 (dated by TCRdb to about 2021). Library method: 5' RACE. Sequencer: Illumina NovaSeq 6000. The public reads were reanalyzed by TCRdb: fastp trimming at Q25, MiXCR alignment, in-frame beta chains only. Each record represents a unique CDR3 protein, reported with the most common genes and DNA among its rows. Present in this sample are 450,000 to 650,000 distinct CDR3 sequences, around 20% of which were seen just once. Approximately 12% of the sample lies in the top ten. Sequences were obtained from PBMCs or a T cell subset sorted from them (not recorded which). Receptors were obtained from an adult woman who had mild COVID-19 (a few samples of this study predate the infection). The sample titles of this study are shuffled in the database, so cell type and time point are left out; the donor was told from shared clones.

This clonotype turned up a few times. The chain uses TRBV28 and TRBJ2-7, with 10 bases fitting TRBD1. CDR3 length: 15 residues. CDR1 MDHEN and CDR2 SYDVKM come from the germline V gene. With 7 bases clipped from V and 7 bases from J, the junction kept 13 bases outside the gene matches. The CDR3 is CASTKPGTGVIEQYF. DNA of the CDR3: TGTGCCAGCACCAAACCCGGGACAGGGGTAATAGAGCAGTACTTC. Complete variable domain (other parts from reference TRBV28 and TRBJ2-7): DVKVTQSSRYLVKRTGEKVFLECVQDMDHENMFWYRQDPGLGLRLIYFSYDVKMKEKGDIPEGYSVSREKKERFSLILESASTNQTSMYLCASTKPGTGVIEQYFGPGTRLTVT.

This chain links TRBV18 with TRBJ2-2; tentative D call: TRBD2 (5 bases). Germline V gives CDR1 KGHSH, CDR2 LQKENI. The CDR3 loop spans 13 amino acids. The germline V and J ends were trimmed by 8 bases and 7 bases, with 14 bases remaining between them. The CDR3 is CASPTRSGGELFF. CDR3 DNA: TGTGCCAGCCCGACCAGGAGCGGCGGGGAGCTGTTTTTT.

The chain is built from TRBV12-3 or TRBV12-4 and TRBJ1-5, with a tentative D call TRBD1 (5 bases). V lost 7 bases, J lost 4 bases, and 14 bases lay in between. This CDR3 is 14 amino acids long. The chain's CDR3 is CASTTAGGNQPQHF. The CDR3 DNA is TGTGCCAGCACGACGGCCGGGGGGAATCAGCCCCAGCATTTT.

This clonotype was counted a few times. The chain's CDR3 is CASSLAPGGRNTEAFF. DNA for the CDR3: TGTGCCAGCAGCTTAGCCCCAGGAGGGAGGAACACTGAAGCTTTCTTT. The chain recombines TRBV7-2 with TRBJ1-1, with D unclear. The germline gives CDR1 SGHTA, CDR2 FQGNSA. The CDR3 is made up of 16 amino acids. The V gene lost 0 bases and the J gene lost 1 base, with 12 bases spanning the gap.

This clonotype was counted only a few times. The genes are TRBV6-5 and TRBJ1-1, with a tentative D call TRBD1 (6 bases). CDR1 and CDR2 (germline): MNHEY, SVGAGI. The CDR3 has 14 residues. V was trimmed by 4 bases and J by 5 bases, leaving 14 bases between them. CDR3 region: CASSLYRVGTEAFF. The CDR3 coding sequence is TGTGCCAGCAGTTTATACAGGGTTGGGACTGAAGCTTTCTTT.

The chain joins TRBV24-1 to TRBJ2-1, with 11 bases fitting TRBD2. Germline-derived CDR1 and CDR2 are KGHDR and SFDVKD. This CDR3 is 16 amino acids long. With 2 bases clipped from V and 8 bases from J, the junction kept 7 bases outside the gene matches. CDR3 protein: CATSDSTSGSIHEQFF. CDR3 in DNA: TGTGCCACCAGTGATTCAACTAGCGGGAGTATCCATGAGCAGTTCTTC.

A few counts support this clonotype. CDR3 in DNA: TGTGCCAGCAGCTCAACAGGGGGCGTGTACGAGCAGTACTTC. Amino acid sequence: CASSSTGGVYEQYF. V is TRBV5-6 and J is TRBJ2-7, with 9 nucleotides matching TRBD1. Trimming took 3 bases from V and 4 from J; bases not matched to a gene: 5. Germline loops: CDR1 SGHDT, CDR2 YYEEEE. The CDR3 runs 14 residues. Complete variable domain (other parts from reference TRBV5-6 and TRBJ2-7): DAGVTQSPTHLIKTRGQQVTLRCSPKSGHDTVSWYQQALGQGPQFIFQYYEEEERQRGNFPDRFSGHQFPNYSSELNVNALLLGDSALYLCASSSTGGVYEQYFGPGTRLTVT.

The rearrangement uses TRBV7-8 and TRBJ2-7; D is perhaps TRBD1 (5 bases). This CDR3 comprises 13 residues. Germline CDR1 is SGHVS and CDR2 is FQNEAQ. The V end lost 3 bases, the J end lost 3 bases, and 9 bases lay between the germline ends. The DNA for the CDR3 is TGTGCCAGCAGCTTCCCGCAGGGCTACGAGCAGTACTTC. Translated: CASSFPQGYEQYF.

This clonotype was seen a few times. The V call is TRBV20-1, the J call TRBJ2-2; D might be TRBD2 (6 bases). The CDR3 contains 14 residues. The germline gives CDR1 DFQATT, CDR2 SNEGSKA (reference sequence). V was trimmed by 1 base and J by 4 bases, leaving 10 bases between them. The CDR3 sequence is CSARVDGGTGELFF. CDR3 nucleotides: TGCAGTGCTAGAGTCGACGGGGGCACCGGGGAGCTGTTTTTT.

The V gene is TRBV3-1, the J gene TRBJ1-1; possible D gene TRBD1, 5 bases. V was trimmed by 1 base and J by 6 bases, leaving 6 bases between them. Germline loops: CDR1 LGHDT, CDR2 YNNKEL (reference sequence). This CDR3 spans 12 amino acids. This CDR3 reads CASSQGGSEAFF. CDR3 DNA sequence: TGTGCCAGCAGCCAAGGGGGGTCTGAAGCTTTCTTT.

This clonotype was detected only a few times. The chain links TRBV7-2 to TRBJ2-4, with a tentative D call TRBD2 (7 bases). Germline assignment: CDR1 SGHTA and CDR2 FQGNSA. V gave up 5 bases and J gave up 2 bases, with 19 bases separating them. This CDR3 contains 17 residues. CDR3 sequence reads: CASSPKGGALTKNIQYF. CDR3 DNA sequence: TGTGCCAGCAGCCCTAAAGGGGGGGCGTTAACCAAAAACATTCAGTACTTC.

This clonotype was counted between two and nine times. The chain links TRBV10-2 to TRBJ2-3, with 8 bases matching TRBD1. This CDR3 is built from 15 residues. Looked up from germline, CDR1 is WSHSY and CDR2 is SAAADI. Trimming took 3 bases from V and 2 from J; bases not matched to a gene: 4. CDR3 coding DNA: TGCGCCAGCAGTGACAGGGGGCTGAACACAGATACGCAGTATTTT. Protein sequence: CASSDRGLNTDTQYF.

In DNA form, the CDR3 reads TGCAGCGTTTCCGGGACAGCGAGCACAGATACGCAGTATTTT. As protein: CSVSGTASTDTQYF. This rearrangement joins TRBV29-1 to TRBJ2-3; 7 bases align to TRBD1. This CDR3 has 14 amino acids. CDR1 and CDR2 (germline): SQVTM, ANQGSEA. The ends lost 5 bases at V and 0 bases at J; junction bases unmatched: 5.

The chain is built from TRBV20-1 and TRBJ1-3, with D unclear. This CDR3 region has 14 residues. The V gene's germline CDR1 is DFQATT and CDR2 SNEGSKA (reference sequence). The V and J ends lost 3 bases and 0 bases respectively, with 9 bases between them. DNA of the CDR3: TGCAGTGCTAGTGGGCTGTCCTCTGGAAACACCATATATTTT. Translating gives CSASGLSSGNTIYF.

The chain couples TRBV5-1 to TRBJ1-2; D is ambiguous. V lost 4 bases and J lost 3, with 13 bases in between. Germline V gives CDR1 SGHRS, CDR2 YFSETQ. This CDR3 region has 14 residues. CDR3 residues: CASSPNSGDYGYTF. The DNA of the CDR3 is TGCGCCAGCAGCCCCAACTCAGGAGACTATGGCTACACCTTC.